The 9 T cell receptor beta chains reported below all come from one sample, sequenced in a study of identical twins. TCRdb re-called the 5' RACE reads with MiXCR, one entry per CDR3 protein. The table has a few hundred thousand distinct CDR3 sequences, approximately 17% seen once. The sample taken for sequencing was naive T cells sorted from blood. All receptors come from a man aged 45 to 65 in good health.

To note about this clonotype: A single base separates this from a much larger clone, so it may be a read error. The chain joins TRBV29-1 to TRBJ2-3; the D gene could be TRBD1 or TRBD2 (5 bases each). This CDR3 has 11 residues. Trimming took off 6 bases at V and 2 bases at J, with 6 bases between the two ends. Germline CDR1 is SQVTM and CDR2 is ANQGSEA. The CDR3 here is CSVGPTDTQYF. The CDR3, as DNA: TGCAGCGTGGGACCCACAGATACGCAGTATTTT.

The chain is built from TRBV27 and TRBJ2-1; 9 positions agree with TRBD2. The CDR3 has 16 amino acids. With 4 bases clipped from V and 4 bases from J, the junction kept 8 bases outside the gene matches. Germline values: CDR1 MNHEY, CDR2 SMNVEV (reference sequence). DNA for the CDR3: TGTGCCAGCAGTTCCCTAACAGCGGGGGGTTACAATGAGCAGTTCTTC. Translation gives CASSSLTAGGYNEQFF.

In its sample, this clonotype was seen a few times. The rearrangement joins TRBV12-3 or TRBV12-4 to TRBJ2-1; TRBD1 aligns across 7 bases. The CDR3 length is 14 residues. V was clipped by 3 bases and J by 3 bases; unmatched bases: 2. The CDR3 sequence is CASSLTGLYNEQFF. The CDR3 DNA sequence: TGTGCCAGCAGTTTGACAGGGCTCTACAATGAGCAGTTCTTC.

This clonotype was found a few times. CDR3 in amino acids: CASNEAGPTGELFF. The CDR3 coding sequence is TGTGCCAGCAACGAAGCGGGGCCCACCGGGGAGCTGTTTTTT. The rearrangement uses TRBV12-3 or TRBV12-4 and TRBJ2-2, with 7 nucleotides matching TRBD2. With 7 bases clipped from V and 4 bases from J, the junction kept 6 bases outside the gene matches. The CDR3 has 14 residues.

The chain combines TRBV4-3 with TRBJ2-5; 11 nucleotides line up with TRBD2. CDR1 is LGHNA and CDR2 is YSLEER in the germline V gene. The CDR3 totals 16 residues. The V and J ends lost 1 base and 4 bases, in that order; junction bases with no gene match: 5. The CDR3 reads CASSQGHTSGRETQYF. Here the CDR3 DNA reads TGCGCCAGCAGCCAAGGTCATACTAGCGGGAGAGAGACCCAGTACTTC.

The rearrangement joins TRBV5-4 to TRBJ2-1, with a possible D match to TRBD2 (6 bases). Germline CDR1 SGHNT, CDR2 YYREEE (reference sequence). The CDR3 has 12 amino acids. Trimming took 4 bases from V and 9 from J, leaving 11 bases between them. The CDR3 DNA reads TGTGCCAGCAGCCTGCCGGGAGTTGAGCAGTTCTTC. Its translation: CASSLPGVEQFF.

This clonotype was seen a few times. V is TRBV29-1 and J is TRBJ1-1; D not certain. The germline V and J ends were trimmed by 5 bases and 0 bases, with 7 bases remaining between them. The germline V gene has CDR1 SQVTM and CDR2 ANQGSEA. This CDR3 has 12 amino acids. The CDR3 protein is CSVTRMNTEAFF. CDR3 in DNA: TGCAGCGTTACCAGGATGAACACTGAAGCTTTCTTT.

This chain uses TRBV20-1 with TRBJ2-5; no reliable D call. The CDR3 has 13 residues. Germline CDR1 and CDR2: DFQATT and SNEGSKA (reference sequence). V was clipped by 2 bases and J by 1 base, with 8 bases between them. The CDR3 reads CSARISSQETQYF. CDR3 in DNA: TGCAGTGCTAGAATTAGCTCCCAAGAGACCCAGTACTTC.

This clonotype was counted ten times or more. The chain employs TRBV7-9 and TRBJ2-1; D is uncertain. The CDR3 spans 12 residues. V shed 1 base and J shed 9 bases, with 7 bases lying between them. In germline, CDR1 is SEHNR, CDR2 FQNEAQ (reference sequence). CDR3 amino acids: CASSLGRTEQFF. In nucleotides, the CDR3 is TGTGCCAGCAGCTTAGGACGGACTGAGCAGTTCTTC.